Detailed here is one T cell receptor beta chain. What it recognizes is unknown. TCRdb's table, derived via immunoSEQ multiplex PCR, lists solely in-frame clones and lacks some. Among about 2.3 million clones listed, about nine tenths were seen once. The sample is drawn from a study of shared clonotypes between healthy human individuals. Overall study context: Contributing individuals were a couple of females and three males aged 18 to 49.

The study separated CD4+ cells into CD45RA+ naive and CD45RA-negative memory subsets. Overall study results and limits: Sorted-subset samples were not fully sequenced, rarefaction indicated. Depth of sequencing was expected to influence donor clonotype sharing.

Germline V gene sequence: CDR1 MDHEN, CDR2 SYDVKM. The CDR3 sequence is 14 residues long. The V and J ends lost 4 bases and 6 bases respectively, with 13 bases between them. This receptor was taken from a man aged 18 to 29 in good health. Some clones in this sample may be carry-over from other donors' samples. The J gene is TRBJ2-4, the V gene TRBV28, with D maybe TRBD2 (6 bases). Sequenced material: naive CD4+ T cells from PBMCs. As for subset: CD45RA+ positively selected. The CDR3 protein is CASSSLGTLNIQYF. CDR3 sequence (DNA): TGTGCCAGCAGTTCCCTAGGGACTTTAAACATTCAGTACTTC.